The subject of this entry is one T cell receptor beta chain. The antigen this receptor binds is unknown. It has no much larger one-base neighbor in the sample; base qualities were not kept. The entry originates in a study of cytomegalovirus exposure and HLA in healthy donors (TCRdb year 2017). Regarding the complete study: An earlier analysis of about 560 of the donors reported roughly 300 Gb of sequence data and about 120 million unique TCR beta sequences obtained from around 190 million T cells. An early release that covered some 640 HLA-typed donors contained approximately 300 gigabases of sequencing data and tens of millions of unique TCR sequences. Among the roughly 400 genotyped donors, about 85% belonged to the genetic ancestry cluster associated with self-reported Caucasian donors. The study was designed to test whether signatures of past pathogen exposure could be identified by cataloging public T cell receptors. The study profiled the T cell repertoires of about 640 subjects by immunosequencing and related them to cytomegalovirus serostatus. A separate validation cohort of about 110 different subjects was used in addition to the approximately 640-subject first cohort. To predict cytomegalovirus infection status, the study brought together high-throughput TCR immunosequencing, statistical association of individual TCRs with disease status, and machine learning. A later analysis re-examined previously published TCR beta repertoires from 600 to 700 donors and added high-resolution HLA genotyping to investigate patterns of TCR occurrence. The later analysis used no new phenotypic data to find candidate immune exposures, relying instead on TCR beta sequences and their occurrence across donors. An earlier analysis of fewer than 750 of the donors used high-throughput TCR beta sequencing to judge whether each TCR beta V gene segment behaved as functional or pseudogenic. Alongside the repertoire data, information on donor age, sex, ethnicity and CMV serostatus was compiled. A later genetic analysis used genome-wide SNP genotypes for about 55% of the 666 donors, treating that subset as a discovery cohort. All discovery cohort repertoires had been generated on a single sequencing platform. HLA typing covered class I and class II loci at four-digit resolution. Typing coverage differed by locus: A, B, C, DRB1 and DQB1 were typed in roughly 620-630 donors, DQA1 in 500 to 550, DPA1 in approximately 610, and DPB1 in approximately 450. Because of strong linkage in the cohort, five DR-DQ haplotypes were treated as single units for association and clustering. On average, roughly 250,000 unique TCR beta nucleotide sequences were sequenced per donor among a few hundred genotyped donors of the cohort, with roughly 20% of those sequences being non-productive. The paper's findings and limits, for the study overall: In a later analysis, several top co-occurrence clusters were reported to appear linked to parvovirus B19, influenza, CMV and Epstein-Barr virus. While some public TCRs were present in many individuals, most TCR sequences turned up only very rarely across donors. According to the authors, the approach could potentially be generalized to other disease states and immunological phenotypes. In a later analysis, HLA-associated TCR beta chains were found to be more clonally expanded and to have lower generation probabilities than equally common non-associated chains. In a later analysis, the rate of TCR association differed among HLA loci, with DRB1 alleles having the most associated TCRs and HLA-C alleles having the fewest. CMV serostatus was the only immune exposure information available for the cohort. In a later analysis, most CMV-associated TCR beta chains were found to appear HLA-restricted, with HLA associations seemingly driven largely by CMV exposure. According to a later genetic analysis, donors in an Asian-associated ancestry cluster had fewer N-insertions in productive TCRs than the approximately 700-donor mean. HLA typing was unavailable for some donors at each locus, so association tests used only the typed subset. An association between a missense DCLRE1C variant and V-gene and J-gene trimming of TCR beta chains was found in a later genetic analysis and replicated in an independent cohort. The cohort was sequenced for TCR beta chains only, and without alpha or paired-chain data the features that could be detected were limited. The classifier was reported to diagnose cytomegalovirus status with high specificity and sensitivity in both the original and validation cohorts. Specific HLA alleles were associated with some 15,000 TCR beta sequences at a false discovery rate of 0.05 in a later analysis. Some IMGT-functional V segments, including TRBV6-2 and TRBV6-3, could not be distinguished by the 87-base-pair reads and were therefore excluded. A cluster of highly shared sequence variants was judged likely to be a technical artifact of the sequencing pipeline. Sequencing depth was assumed to be roughly uniform across donors in the presence/absence analyses, though that assumption may not hold. In an earlier analysis of over 550 of the donors, most TCR beta V segments were observed in productive rearrangements about 87% or about 30% of the time, broadly matching IMGT annotations. When HLA alleles, especially DR and DQ, strongly co-occurred, TCR associations were difficult to assign to individual alleles. Seventeen rarely observed V segments, including chromosome 9 orphons, were excluded from the earlier analysis of approximately 500 of the donors because counts were too low. A few of the identified cytomegalovirus-associated TCR beta chains were confirmed in vitro to be specific for cytomegalovirus antigens. In the study, about 150 TCR beta chains were listed as associated with cytomegalovirus. A further reported finding was that TCR beta sequences accurately predicted the HLA-A and HLA-B alleles for most subjects in the first cohort. Linkage disequilibrium might explain the correlated functional status among segregating V segments, but an unknown experimental factor could not be excluded.

Preparation of the library involved the immunoSEQ multiplex PCR assay. For the multiplex PCR, a mixture combining 60 forward primers for TCR Vbeta segments and 13 reverse primers for TCR Jbeta segments was used. Amplification of the CDR3 region of rearranged TCR beta genes was performed with a multiplex PCR assay on genomic DNA. The amplified TCR beta libraries were sequenced on the Illumina HiSeq System as 87-base-pair reads. On the authors' methods: A later analysis tallied tens of millions of unique TCR beta chains across the 650 to 750 repertoires, and some 12 million of those chains were shared by two or more donors. A nearest-neighbor algorithm error-corrected the raw reads and collapsed the reads into unique sequences, merging closely related sequences to remove PCR and sequencing errors. To assign V, D and J gene segments, CDR3 sequences were aligned to IMGT reference sequences. For a sequence to be retained, a match of at least six nucleotides to both a V gene segment and a J gene segment was required. Rearrangements were called productive when the CDR3 lacked stop codons and stayed in frame with V and J; all others were non-productive. CDR3 was defined by IMGT convention, running from the second conserved V-encoded cysteine to the conserved J-encoded phenylalanine. The earlier analysis of about 570 of the donors excluded any sequence lacking an unambiguous match to a single V gene segment. In an earlier analysis of some 590 of the donors, a V segment was called functional when productive rearrangements were above 56.7%, and segregating when the standard deviation between donors exceeded 5%. A statistical classification framework was built for diagnosing cytomegalovirus status from the catalog of TCR beta chain sequences. A later analysis assigned V and J genes by comparing TCR nucleotide sequences with IMGT/GENE-DB human TR gene sequences. A later analysis assigned CDR3 sequences and most-parsimonious VDJ recombination scenarios with the TCRdist pipeline. In a later analysis, every TCR beta chain was defined by the combination of its CDR3 amino acid sequence and its V-gene family, and reads without a unique V-gene family were dropped. In a later analysis, some 600 highly shared, low-generation-probability nucleotide sequences were removed to address suspected cross-contamination and a sequencing artifact. In a later analysis, a clonal expansion index was calculated for each public chain from normalized within-repertoire ranks of inferred template counts. Generation probabilities in a later analysis came from a VDJ recombination model fitted to out-of-frame rearrangements, and those results were checked against IGoR. In a later analysis, hypergeometric tests were used to score TCR-TCR, TCR-HLA and TCR-CMV co-occurrence, with a repertoire-size bias correction applied to TCR pairs. A later analysis estimated false discovery rates by permuting HLA or CMV assignments 20 times. In a later analysis, co-occurring TCRs were grouped using DBSCAN, with TCRdist sequence similarity added in when clustering inside HLA-allele-positive subsets. Repertoires with fewer than 30,000 or more than 120,000 public chains were left out of co-occurrence clustering, as were a handful of repertoires with anomalous nucleotide sharing. TCRdb re-hosts the immuneACCESS table, in-frame sequences only. Its copies lack some clones; in the studies checked, an unresolved V gene accounts for under half of them, and the cause for the rest is not known. That table supplies the V and J calls and clone size; D and trimming were determined from the DNA. The table for this sample lists more than 95,000 clones; roughly 76% of them were counted only once. The top ten hold roughly 3% of the sample.

The cohort consisted of some 670 healthy bone marrow donors. Cohort members were all nominally healthy when sampled, although unrecorded immune exposures were likely present. The donor was CMV seronegative and was included in the group of a few hundred seronegative cohort members. Each donor provided a peripheral blood sample, and peripheral blood mononuclear cells were used for TCR beta sequencing. Genomic DNA was extracted from the blood cell samples with the Qiagen DNeasy Blood Extraction Kit. From the cysteine through the phenylalanine, the CDR3 covers 13 amino acids. Left in the record is the CDR3 DNA by itself, 39 bases read in frame from the first base. The germline V gene supplies CDR1 LGHNA and CDR2 YSLEER. Trimming removed 1 base from V and 3 bases from J, leaving 6 bases between the germline ends.

The source is a woman between 50 and 59 years old in good health and CMV-seronegative. In this chain, TRBV4-3 is recombined with TRBJ1-2; the D gene identity is not certain. Sequencing was performed on PBMCs. This receptor has the CDR3 CASSQGRYYGYTF. The nucleotide sequence reads TGCGCCAGCAGCCAAGGCAGGTACTATGGCTACACCTTC.